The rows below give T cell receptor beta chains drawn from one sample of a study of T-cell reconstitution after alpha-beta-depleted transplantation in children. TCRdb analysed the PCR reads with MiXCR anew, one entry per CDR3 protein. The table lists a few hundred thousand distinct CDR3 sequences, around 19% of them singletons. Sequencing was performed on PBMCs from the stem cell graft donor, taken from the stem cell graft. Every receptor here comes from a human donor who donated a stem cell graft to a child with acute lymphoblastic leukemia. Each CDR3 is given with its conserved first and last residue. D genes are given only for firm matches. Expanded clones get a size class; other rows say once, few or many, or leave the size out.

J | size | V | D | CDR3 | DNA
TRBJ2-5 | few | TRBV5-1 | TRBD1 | CASSPGQYRETQYF | TGCGCCAGCAGCCCGGGACAGTATAGGGAGACCCAGTACTTC
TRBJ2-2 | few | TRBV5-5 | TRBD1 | CASSLGDREVGELFF | TGTGCCAGCAGCTTGGGGGACAGGGAGGTTGGGGAGCTGTTTTTT
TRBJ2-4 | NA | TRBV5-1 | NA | CASSYRGASKNIQYF | TGCGCCAGCAGCTACCGGGGGGCAAGCAAAAACATTCAGTACTTC
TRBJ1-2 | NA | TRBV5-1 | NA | CASSLRLSQLNYGYTF | TGCGCCAGCAGCTTGAGATTAAGCCAACTCAACTATGGCTACACCTTC
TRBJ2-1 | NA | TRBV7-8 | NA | CASSLVGVGNEQFF | TGTGCCAGCAGCTTAGTGGGGGTCGGCAATGAGCAGTTCTTC
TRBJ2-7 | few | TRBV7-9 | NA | CASSWSQGRRAYEQYF | TGTGCCAGCAGCTGGAGTCAAGGGAGACGAGCCTACGAGCAGTACTTC
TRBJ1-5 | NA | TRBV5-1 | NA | CASSLGGPLSYQPQHF | TGCGCCAGCAGCTTGGGGGGGCCCCTCTCCTATCAGCCCCAGCATTTT
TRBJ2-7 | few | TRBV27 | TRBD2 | CASSPYSGKAYEQYF | TGTGCCAGCAGTCCATATAGCGGGAAAGCCTACGAGCAGTACTTC
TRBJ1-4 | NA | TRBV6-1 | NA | CIGGPTNYEKLFF | TGCATAGGGGGGCCAACGAATTATGAAAAACTGTTTTTT
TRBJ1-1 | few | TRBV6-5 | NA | CASSYSGWGAGRTEAFF | TGTGCCAGCAGTTACTCGGGTTGGGGCGCGGGGCGCACTGAAGCTTTCTTT
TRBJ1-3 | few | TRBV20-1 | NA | CSARVTELGNTIYF | TGCAGTGCTCGTGTGACGGAACTCGGAAACACCATATATTTT
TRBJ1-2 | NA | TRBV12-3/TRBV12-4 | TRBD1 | CASSLPGTGDGYTF | TGTGCCAGCAGTTTACCCGGGACAGGAGATGGCTACACCTTC
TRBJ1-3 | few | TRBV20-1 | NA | CSARAQRGIGNTIYF | TGCAGTGCTAGAGCGCAAAGAGGTATCGGGAACACCATATATTTT
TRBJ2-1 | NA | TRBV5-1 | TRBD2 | CASSVLSGDNEQFF | TGCGCCAGCAGCGTTCTGAGCGGGGACAATGAGCAGTTCTTC
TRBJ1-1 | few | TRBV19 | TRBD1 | CASGQGARYTEAFF | TGTGCCAGTGGACAGGGGGCGCGGTACACTGAAGCTTTCTTT
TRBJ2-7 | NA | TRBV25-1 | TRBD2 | CASGGGNYEQYF | TGTGCCAGCGGGGGGGGGAACTACGAGCAGTACTTC
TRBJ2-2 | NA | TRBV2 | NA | CASSETTGELFF | TGTGCCAGCAGTGAGACCACCGGGGAGCTGTTTTTT
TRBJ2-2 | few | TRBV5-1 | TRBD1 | CASSRRGQGSSNTGELFF | TGCGCCAGCTCTCGACGGGGACAGGGGTCGTCGAACACCGGGGAGCTGTTTTTT
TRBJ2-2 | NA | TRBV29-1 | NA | CSVEANDGELFF | TGCAGCGTTGAAGCCAACGACGGGGAGCTGTTTTTT
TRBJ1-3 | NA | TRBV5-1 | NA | CASSIGTASGNTIYF | TGCGCCAGCAGCATTGGGACGGCCTCTGGAAACACCATATATTTT
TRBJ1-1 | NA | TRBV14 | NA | CASSQLRDTLNTEAFF | TGTGCCAGCAGCCAACTCCGGGACACCCTGAACACTGAAGCTTTCTTT
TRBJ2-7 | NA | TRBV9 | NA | CASSVQLTPIYEQYF | TGTGCCAGCAGCGTTCAGCTCACTCCGATCTACGAGCAGTACTTC
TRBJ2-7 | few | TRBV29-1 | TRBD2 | CSAGLAGNEQYF | TGCAGCGCAGGACTAGCGGGAAACGAGCAGTACTTC
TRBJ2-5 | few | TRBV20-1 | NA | CSMRGETQYF | TGCAGTATGAGGGGGGAGACCCAGTACTTC
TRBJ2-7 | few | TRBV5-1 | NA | CASSLGERSSYEQYF | TGCGCCAGCAGCTTGGGGGAGCGTAGCTCCTACGAGCAGTACTTC
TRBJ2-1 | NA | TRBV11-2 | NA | CASSSGSGKAYNEQFF | TGTGCCAGCAGTTCCGGATCCGGAAAGGCCTACAATGAGCAGTTCTTC
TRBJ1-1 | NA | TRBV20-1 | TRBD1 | CSARVTGGHTEAFF | TGCAGTGCCAGAGTGACAGGGGGGCACACTGAAGCTTTCTTT
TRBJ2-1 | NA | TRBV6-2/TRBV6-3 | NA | CASSDRVKTYNEQFF | TGTGCCAGCAGCGACCGGGTCAAAACTTACAATGAGCAGTTCTTC
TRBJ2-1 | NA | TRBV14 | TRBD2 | CASSTLGQGSSGSLYNEQFF | TGTGCCAGCAGCACACTAGGACAGGGATCTAGCGGGAGTCTTTACAATGAGCAGTTCTTC
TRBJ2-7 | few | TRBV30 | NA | CAWSWGSEQYF | TGTGCCTGGAGTTGGGGGTCCGAGCAGTACTTC
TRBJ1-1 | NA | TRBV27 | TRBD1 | CASRPQGVLSTEAFF | TGTGCCAGCAGACCTCAGGGGGTCTTGAGCACTGAAGCTTTCTTT
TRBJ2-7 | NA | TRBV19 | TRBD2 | CASSTLAESSYEQYF | TGTGCCAGTAGCACACTAGCGGAGAGCTCCTACGAGCAGTACTTC
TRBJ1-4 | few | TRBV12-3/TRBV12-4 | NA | CASSFRRPGNEKLFF | TGTGCCAGCAGTTTTCGCCGGCCGGGGAATGAAAAACTGTTTTTT
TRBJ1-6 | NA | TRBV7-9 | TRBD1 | CASSLATGRDSPLHF | TGTGCCAGCAGCTTAGCGACAGGGAGAGATTCACCCCTCCACTTT
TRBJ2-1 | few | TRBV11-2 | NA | CASSPPLAGMYNEQFF | TGTGCCAGCAGCCCCCCCCTTGCGGGGATGTACAATGAGCAGTTCTTC
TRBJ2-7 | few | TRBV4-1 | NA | CASSQEGRGVSVGDEQYF | TGCGCCAGCAGCCAAGAGGGTCGTGGGGTGTCTGTCGGGGACGAGCAGTACTTC
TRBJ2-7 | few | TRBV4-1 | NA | CASSQDLVVTPTGQYF | TGCGCCAGCAGCCAAGATTTAGTCGTTACTCCCACGGGGCAGTACTTC
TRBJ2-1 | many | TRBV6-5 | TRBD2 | CASSYSLAGGPYNEQFF | TGTGCCAGCAGTTACTCACTAGCGGGAGGGCCTTACAATGAGCAGTTCTTC
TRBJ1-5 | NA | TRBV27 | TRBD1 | CASRGTGAINQPQHF | TGTGCCAGCAGGGGGACAGGGGCTATCAATCAGCCCCAGCATTTT
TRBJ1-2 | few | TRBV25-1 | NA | CASSEDRAYGYTF | TGTGCCAGCAGTGAAGACAGAGCATATGGCTACACCTTC
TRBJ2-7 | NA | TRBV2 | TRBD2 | CASMHPGTSSYEQYF | TGTGCCAGCATGCATCCCGGGACTAGCTCCTACGAGCAGTACTTC
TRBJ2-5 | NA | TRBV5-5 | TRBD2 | CASSYGLADQETQYF | TGTGCCAGCAGCTATGGACTAGCGGATCAAGAGACCCAGTACTTC
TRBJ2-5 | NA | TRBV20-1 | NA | CSARDGPQETQYF | TGCAGTGCTAGGGACGGTCCACAAGAGACCCAGTACTTC
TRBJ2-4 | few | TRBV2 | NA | CASSGLENIQYF | TGTGCCAGCAGTGGACTCGAGAACATTCAGTACTTC
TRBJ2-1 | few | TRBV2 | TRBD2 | CASSEGTSGRANNEQFF | TGTGCCAGCAGTGAAGGGACTAGCGGGAGGGCCAACAATGAGCAGTTCTTC
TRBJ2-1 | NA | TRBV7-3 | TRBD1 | CASSLTYGGDRANEQFF | TGTGCCAGCAGCTTAACTTATGGGGGGGACAGGGCCAATGAGCAGTTCTTC
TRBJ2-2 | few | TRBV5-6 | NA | CASSPGGPNTGELFF | TGTGCCAGCAGCCCCGGAGGGCCTAACACCGGGGAGCTGTTTTTT
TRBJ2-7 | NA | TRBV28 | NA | CASSFKPAIGGWEQYF | TGTGCCAGCAGTTTTAAACCCGCGATTGGAGGTTGGGAGCAGTACTTC
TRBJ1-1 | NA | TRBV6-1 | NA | CASTPWGASTEAFF | TGTGCCAGCACCCCCTGGGGTGCGAGCACTGAAGCTTTCTTT